This T cell receptor beta chain came from a study of a mutant IDH1 vaccine in newly diagnosed glioma. About this clone itself: Antigen specificity is unknown.

Clones were sequenced by immunoSEQ multiplex PCR, and TCRdb holds only the in-frame ones, with some missing. Of roughly 12,000 clones in the sample, roughly 84% are singletons; the top ten hold over 4.5%. The CDR3 contains 15 residues. Germline CDR1 is MRHNA and CDR2 is SNTAGT. J gave up 3 bases and V 5 bases, and 5 bases lay outside the gene matches. Time point reported: week 5, during vaccination. Alongside topical imiquimod, each dose of vaccine comprised 300 ug of mutant IDH1 20-mer peptide. Whole-study results and caveats: Alterations occurring in top peripheral T cell clonotypes seemed unrelated to pseudoprogression.

This chain connects TRBV6-4 to TRBJ1-5, with TRBD1 matching 9 bases. This sequence originates from a woman aged 35 to 49 with glioma. Some clones in this sample may be carry-over from other donors' samples. Sequencing used PBMCs, obtained from a glioma patient whose treatment included an IDH1 peptide vaccine. CDR3 nucleotides: TGTGCCAGCAGTCGTCGGACAGGGGTCAATCAGCCCCAGCATTTT. Translating it yields CASSRRTGVNQPQHF.